This T cell receptor beta chain comes out of a study of Ad26.COV2.S vaccination and SARS-CoV-2 variants. Study-wide background: Donor was assigned to the Ad26.COV2.S arm of trial COV1001. Recipients of Ad26.COV2.S got it intramuscularly, once or twice 56 days apart. Study results and caveats: Researchers cautioned that TCR breadth and depth analyses may have underestimated total T cell responses.

Documented treatment: around 19 received Ad26.COV2.S at low or high dose, single or two shots; about 5 received placebo; per-sample allocation not given. The samples were gathered on day 63 after the first injection of vaccine or placebo. Its platform was an Ad26 vector, and its expressed antigen was Wuhan-strain SARS-CoV-2 spike. As to this clone: What it binds is unknown.

Unmatched junction bases numbered 18, after V lost 3 bases and J lost 2 bases. The CDR3 extends over 19 amino acids. The germline CDR1 and CDR2 sequences are SGHRS and YFSETQ. Generated by immunoSEQ multiplex PCR, the TCRdb table keeps only in-frame clones and is missing some. The sample shows some 460,000 clones, around 89% of them seen only once. The TCR was taken from a person aged 18-60 years who received the Ad26.COV2.S COVID-19 vaccine or a placebo. The chain has TRBV5-1 and TRBJ2-7; 9 nucleotides align to TRBD2. The input for sequencing was peripheral blood, taken in a trial of Ad26.COV2.S vaccine versus placebo. This CDR3 reads CASSWRMGATVAGAYEQYF. The DNA of the CDR3 is TGCGCCAGCAGCTGGAGGATGGGGGCCACAGTAGCGGGAGCCTACGAGCAGTACTTC.